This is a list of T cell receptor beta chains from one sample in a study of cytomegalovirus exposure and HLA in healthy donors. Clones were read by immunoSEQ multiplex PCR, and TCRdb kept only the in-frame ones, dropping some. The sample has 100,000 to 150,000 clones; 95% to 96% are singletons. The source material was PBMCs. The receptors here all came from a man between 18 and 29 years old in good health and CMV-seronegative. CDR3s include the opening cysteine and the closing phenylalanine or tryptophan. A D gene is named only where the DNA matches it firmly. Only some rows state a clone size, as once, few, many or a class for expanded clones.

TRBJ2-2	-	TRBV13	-	TGTGCCAGCAGCTTTAACCGGGGTACGAACACCGGGGAGCTGTTTTTT	CASSFNRGTNTGELFF
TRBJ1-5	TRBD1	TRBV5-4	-	TGTGCCAGCAGCCACGCGGGACAGGGGGATCAGCCCCAGCATTTT	CASSHAGQGDQPQHF
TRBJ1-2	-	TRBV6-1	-	TGTGCCAGCCGACCTCAGGGGATGAGTAACTATGGCTACACCTTC	CASRPQGMSNYGYTF
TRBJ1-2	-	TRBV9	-	TGTGCCAGCAGCCCGTCGACAACCAACTATGGCTACACCTTC	CASSPSTTNYGYTF
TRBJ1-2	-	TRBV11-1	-	TGTGCCAGCAGCAGGGGGACGGACTATGGCTACACCTTC	CASSRGTDYGYTF
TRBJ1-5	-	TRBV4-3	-	TGCGCCAGCAGCCAAGACGAGGGATTAGGTCAGCCCCAGCATTTT	CASSQDEGLGQPQHF
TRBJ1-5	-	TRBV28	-	TGTGCCAGCAGTTTGGCAGTTTCGGGTCAGCCCCAGCATTTT	CASSLAVSGQPQHF
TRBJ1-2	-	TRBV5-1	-	TGCGCCAGCAGCCCTCTGGGGGGTAGGGAAGAAGTCTATGGCTACACCTTC	CASSPLGGREEVYGYTF
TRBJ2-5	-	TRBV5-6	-	TGTGCCAGCAGCTTGGCCAGGGTCCAAGAGACCCAGTACTTC	CASSLARVQETQYF
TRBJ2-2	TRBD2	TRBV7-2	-	TGTGCCAGCAGCTTGCTAGCGGGAGCGAACACCGGGGAGCTGTTTTTT	CASSLLAGANTGELFF
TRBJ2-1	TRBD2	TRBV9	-	TGTGCCAGCAGCCCGGGGACTAGCGGGAGGATAGGGGAGCAGTTCTTC	CASSPGTSGRIGEQFF
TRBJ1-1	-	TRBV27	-	TGTGCCAGCAGTTCCGCGGGGGGAGGAAGCACTGAAGCTTTCTTT	CASSSAGGGSTEAFF
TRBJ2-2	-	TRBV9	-	TGTGCCAGCAGCGCCCTTCAGTCCCCCCCCGGGGAGCTGTTTTTT	CASSALQSPPGELFF
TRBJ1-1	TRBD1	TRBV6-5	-	TGTGCCAGCAGACCTAGGGACAGGGACACTGAAGCTTTCTTT	CASRPRDRDTEAFF
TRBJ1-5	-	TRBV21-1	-	TGTGCCAGCAGCCCCCCGAGACAGTTTAGCAATCAGCCCCAGCATTTT	CASSPPRQFSNQPQHF
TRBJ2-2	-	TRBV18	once	TGTGCCAGCTCACCTTCTGGGACATCCGGGGAGCTGTTTTTT	CASSPSGTSGELFF
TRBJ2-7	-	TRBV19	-	TGTGCCAGTAGCTCTACAGGGTACGAGCAGTACTTC	CASSSTGYEQYF
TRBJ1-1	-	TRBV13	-	TGTGCCAGCAGCCTGGCTAGCGGGGACACTGAAGCTTTCTTT	CASSLASGDTEAFF
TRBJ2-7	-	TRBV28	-	TGTGCCAGCAGTTTAAGGGGCAGTCCCTACGAGCAGTACTTC	CASSLRGSPYEQYF
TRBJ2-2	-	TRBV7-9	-	TGTGCCAGCACAGCCGGGATCGGGGTTCCCGGGGAGCTGTTTTTT	CASTAGIGVPGELFF
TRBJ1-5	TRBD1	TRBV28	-	TGTGCCAGCAGCGACGTGACAGGGTCGTACCAGCCCCAGCATTTT	CASSDVTGSYQPQHF
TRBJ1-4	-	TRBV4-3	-	TGCGCCAGCAGCCAAACCGGAGGCGAAAAACTGTTTTTT	CASSQTGGEKLFF
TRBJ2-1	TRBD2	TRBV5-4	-	TGTGCCAGCAGCTTAGGCGGGAGGACCAACTCCTACAATGAGCAGTTCTTC	CASSLGGRTNSYNEQFF
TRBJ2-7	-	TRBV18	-	TGTGCCAGCTCACCTTTAGGGAGATACGAGCAGTACTTC	CASSPLGRYEQYF
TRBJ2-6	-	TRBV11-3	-	TGTGCCAGCACCGGCGGAGGGGCCAACGTCCTGACTTTC	CASTGGGANVLTF
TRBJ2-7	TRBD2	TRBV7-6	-	TGTGCCAGCAGCTTGGGACTAGCGGGAGAAGAGCAGTACTTC	CASSLGLAGEEQYF
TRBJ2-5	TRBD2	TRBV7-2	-	TGTGCCAGCAGCTGGCTGGGAGCGGGAGGGTTAGAGACCCAGTACTTC	CASSWLGAGGLETQYF
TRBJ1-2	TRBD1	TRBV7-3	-	TGTGCCAGCAGCTTACGCGGGGGGACAGGGGACTATGGCTACACCTTC	CASSLRGGTGDYGYTF
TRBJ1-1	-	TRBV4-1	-	TGCGCCAGCAGCCAAGTAAGGGGGGGGAACACTGAAGCTTTCTTT	CASSQVRGGNTEAFF
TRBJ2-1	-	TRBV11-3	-	TGTGCCAGCAGACCCCTGGGGAGCAAATTCAGGCATGAGCAGTTCTTC	CASRPLGSKFRHEQFF
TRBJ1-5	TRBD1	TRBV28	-	TGTGCCAGCAGTTTAGGGACAGGGAGTCAGCCCCAGCATTTT	CASSLGTGSQPQHF
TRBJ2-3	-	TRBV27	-	TGTGCCAGCAGTTTATCGGCGGGCACAGATACGCAGTATTTT	CASSLSAGTDTQYF
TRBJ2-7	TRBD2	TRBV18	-	TGTGCCAGCTCACCTGGACTAGCGGGAGCCTACGAGCAGTACTTC	CASSPGLAGAYEQYF
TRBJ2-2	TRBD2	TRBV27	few	TGTGCCAGCACAAGGCTGATAGGACTAGCGGGAGACGCCGGGGAGCTGTTTTTT	CASTRLIGLAGDAGELFF
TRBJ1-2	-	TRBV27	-	TGTGCCAGCAGTCCCACCAGGGCCTCTATCTATGGCTACACCTTC	CASSPTRASIYGYTF
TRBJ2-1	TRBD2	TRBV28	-	TGTGCCAGCAGTTTTCACCTATCTAGCGGGAGTAGGTCCTACAATGAGCAGTTCTTC	CASSFHLSSGSRSYNEQFF
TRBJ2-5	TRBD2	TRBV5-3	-	TGTGCCTACTTAGCGGGAGGGCCGGGGGAGACCCAGTACTTC	CAYLAGGPGETQYF
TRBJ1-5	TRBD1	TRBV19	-	TGTGCCAGTAGTTCCGACAGGGCCGTTAATCAGCCCCAGCATTTT	CASSSDRAVNQPQHF
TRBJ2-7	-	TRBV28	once	TGTGCCAGCTGTCCCACTGGAGTCTCCTACGAGCAGTACTTC	CASCPTGVSYEQYF
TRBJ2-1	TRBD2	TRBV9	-	TGTGCCAGCAGCTCCCAGCTGGGACTAGCGGCCGACAATGAGCAGTTCTTC	CASSSQLGLAADNEQFF
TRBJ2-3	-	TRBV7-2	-	TGTGCCAGCAGCTTAGCGAGGGTGGATACGCAGTATTTT	CASSLARVDTQYF
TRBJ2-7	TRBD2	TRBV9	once	TGTGCCAGCAGTTCGGGAGGGGCGTACTACGAGCAGTACTTC	CASSSGGAYYEQYF
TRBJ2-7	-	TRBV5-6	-	TGTGCCAGCAGCTTAGTCGCACGCGATTCCTACGAGCAGTACTTC	CASSLVARDSYEQYF
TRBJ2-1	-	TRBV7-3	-	TGTGCCAGCAGCCCCTCCCCAGACAATGAGCAGTTCTTC	CASSPSPDNEQFF